This entry lists 24 T cell receptor beta chains sequenced from one sample in a study of cytomegalovirus exposure and HLA in healthy donors. Vbeta (60) and Jbeta (13) primers were used in the PCR. Generated by immunoSEQ multiplex PCR, the TCRdb table keeps only in-frame clones and is missing some. Seen here are 110,000 to 150,000 clones, around 79% observed once, and the top ten hold 2.5% to 3.5%. Sequenced material: PBMCs. Receptors were obtained from a male donor in good health and CMV-seronegative.

The V call is TRBV7-2, the J call TRBJ1-2; 10 bases align to TRBD1. V lost 5 bases to trimming and J lost 3 bases; unmatched junction nucleotides: 3. Germline CDR1 is SGHTA and CDR2 is FQGNSA. This CDR3 spans 14 amino acids. CDR3 sequence: CASSIGTGDYGYTF. Written as DNA, the CDR3 is TGTGCCAGCAGCATAGGGACAGGGGACTATGGCTACACCTTC.

This clone showed up just a few times. The genes are TRBV6-5 and TRBJ1-3; unclear D gene. This CDR3 region has 14 residues. Germline CDR1 is MNHEY and CDR2 is SVGAGI. The V and J ends lost 8 bases and 0 bases respectively, with 11 bases between them. CDR3 amino acids: CASAFLSSGNTIYF. CDR3 coding DNA: TGTGCCAGCGCCTTCTTGAGCTCTGGAAACACCATATATTTT.

This chain joins TRBV29-1 and TRBJ2-1, with 9 nucleotides matching TRBD2. Germline-derived CDR1 and CDR2 are SQVTM and ANQGSEA. The trim removed 3 bases at V and 4 bases at J, leaving 4 bases unmatched. The CDR3 runs to 14 residues. CDR3 nucleotides: TGCAGCGTTGAGGCTAGCGGGGTATACAATGAGCAGTTCTTC. It specifies CSVEASGVYNEQFF.

The chain combines TRBV30 with TRBJ1-2; D ambiguous. Trimming left V 8 bases short and J 7 bases short, with 11 bases between. The CDR3 contains 10 residues. The germline gives CDR1 GTSNPN, CDR2 SVGIG (reference sequence). This CDR3 is CAAREGGYTF. DNA of the CDR3: TGTGCCGCAAGGGAGGGTGGCTACACCTTC. The full variable domain, its missing parts supplied by reference TRBV30 and TRBJ1-2, is SQTIHQWPATLVQPVGSPLSLECTVEGTSNPNLYWYRQAAGRGLQLLFYSVGIGQISSEVPQNLSASRPQDRQFILSSKKLLLSDSGFYLCAAREGGYTFGSGTRLTVV.

The chain has TRBV11-2 and TRBJ2-1, with D unclear. Trimming pared 5 bases from V and 2 bases from J, leaving 7 bases between. Germline values: CDR1 SGHAT, CDR2 FQNNGV. The CDR3 covers 13 residues. CDR3 loop: CASSDTPYNEQFF. The CDR3 DNA reads as TGTGCCAGCAGCGATACACCCTACAATGAGCAGTTCTTC.

This clone was picked up one time. V usage is TRBV18 and J usage is TRBJ2-1; TRBD1 agrees at 12 bases. The CDR3 sequence is 16 residues long. V shed 0 bases, J shed 7 bases, and the junction held 4 bases outside the gene matches. Germline V gene lookup returns CDR1 KGHSH and CDR2 LQKENI. CDR3 sequence (DNA): TGTGCCAGCTCACCACCGATGGGACAGGGGGCAAATGAGCAGTTCTTC. Translated, it gives CASSPPMGQGANEQFF.

This chain connects TRBV7-2 to TRBJ1-2; maybe TRBD1 (6 bases). V lost 6 bases to trimming and J lost 3 bases, with 23 bases between them. CDR3 length equals 17 residues. Germline V gene lookup returns CDR1 SGHTA and CDR2 FQGNSA. CDR3 DNA: TGTGCCAGCAGTCAACGTCAGCTCAGACAGGTTGACTATGGCTACACCTTC. Translating gives CASSQRQLRQVDYGYTF.

The J gene is TRBJ2-7, the V gene TRBV12-5; 8 bases map to TRBD1. V lost 2 bases to trimming and J lost 4 bases; unmatched junction nucleotides: 7. This CDR3 has 15 amino acids. Germline V gene data show CDR1 as LGHNT and CDR2 as FRNRAP. The CDR3 sequence is CASGLPGQVRYEQYF. Here the CDR3 DNA reads TGTGCTAGTGGTTTGCCGGGACAGGTTCGGTACGAGCAGTACTTC.

This clone has only a few counts. This chain uses TRBV5-1 with TRBJ1-1; D gene uncertain. V lost 0 bases, J lost 0 bases, and 9 bases lay in between. The CDR3 extends over 15 amino acids. Germline CDR1 is SGHRS and CDR2 is YFSETQ. The CDR3 DNA follows: TGCGCCAGCAGCTTGGAACTCGCGTTGAACACTGAAGCTTTCTTT. It specifies CASSLELALNTEAFF.

The chain carries TRBV12-2 and TRBJ2-2; TRBD1, the table's D call, lacks a check against the DNA. TRBV12-2 is a recognized pseudogene. The CDR3 sequence is 17 residues long. The CDR3 nucleotides read TGTGCAAGTCGCTTAACAAGGACAGGACATAACACCGGGGAGCTGTTTTTT. It is translated as CASRLTRTGHNTGELFF.

The chain combines TRBV2 with TRBJ1-2; tentative D call: TRBD1 (6 bases). The length of the CDR3 is 11 residues. The ends were cut back, 6 bases at V and 5 bases at J, with 7 bases in the middle. Germline loops: CDR1 SNHLY, CDR2 FYNNEI. CDR3 nucleotides: TGTGCCAGCAGGGACAGATATGGCTACACCTTC. This translates into CASRDRYGYTF.

This clone was counted only a few times. The chain links TRBV11-2 to TRBJ2-1, with 9 nucleotides matching TRBD1. Germline trimming cut 3 bases from V and 1 base from J; bases unmatched to any gene: 7. The CDR3 covers 17 residues. Germline lookup yields CDR1 SGHAT and CDR2 FQNNGV. The CDR3 DNA sequence: TGTGCCAGCAGCTTGACCGGACAGGGGACATCCTACAATGAGCAGTTCTTC. Translation: CASSLTGQGTSYNEQFF.

The V call is TRBV7-9, the J call TRBJ2-1; TRBD2 matches 8 bases. V was pared by 5 bases and J by 6 bases, with 9 bases of the junction left unmatched. Germline loops: CDR1 SEHNR, CDR2 FQNEAQ (reference sequence). The CDR3 consists of 15 residues. CDR3 in DNA: TGTGCCAGCAGCCCAAGCAGGACTAGCATCAATGAGCAGTTCTTC. It codes for CASSPSRTSINEQFF.

This chain connects TRBV9 to TRBJ1-3; no clear D. Trimming removed 5 bases at V and 4 bases at J, with 16 bases between. This CDR3 contains 15 residues. Germline V gene data show CDR1 as SGDLS and CDR2 as YYNGEE. The CDR3 loop reads CASSEHNSGGNTIYF. CDR3 nucleotide sequence: TGTGCCAGCAGTGAGCACAACTCGGGAGGAAACACCATATATTTT.

The gene calls are TRBV5-4 and TRBJ2-2; 7 nucleotides match TRBD2. CDR1 SGHNT and CDR2 YYREEE come from the germline V gene (reference sequence). V trimming: 4 bases; J trimming: 10 bases; junction bases outside the gene matches: 10. This CDR3 is built from 14 residues. CDR3 DNA sequence: TGTGCCAGCAGCCGGGACTACGGGACGGCGGAGCTGTTTTTT. As protein: CASSRDYGTAELFF.

The chain has TRBV7-3 and TRBJ2-3; 9 bases are shared with TRBD1. CDR1 is SGHTA, CDR2 FQGTGA, per germline. The CDR3 has 16 amino acids. Trimming took 5 bases from V and 6 from J; bases not matched to a gene: 12. The CDR3: CASSPYPGQGSDTQYF. CDR3 coding DNA: TGTGCCAGCAGCCCCTACCCGGGACAGGGCAGTGATACGCAGTATTTT.

This clone was recorded a few times. This chain uses TRBV18 with TRBJ1-2, with a tentative D call TRBD1 (6 bases). Trimming removed 4 bases at V and 8 bases at J, with 11 bases between. Looked up from germline, CDR1 is KGHSH and CDR2 is LQKENI. The CDR3 is 12 amino acids. The CDR3 DNA reads as TGTGCCAGCTCACAGGACAGTCTCGGCTACACCTTC. Translation gives CASSQDSLGYTF.

This clone was seen only a few times. The chain recombines TRBV5-5 with TRBJ1-6, with D uncertain. Germline lookup yields CDR1 SGHKS and CDR2 YYEKEE (reference sequence). The CDR3 has 15 residues. V lost 0 bases and J 10 bases, leaving 14 bases between the germline ends. The CDR3 reads CASSLEERAGSPLHF. CDR3 nucleotide sequence: TGTGCCAGCAGCTTGGAGGAGCGGGCAGGATCACCCCTCCACTTT.

The V gene is TRBV5-6, the J gene TRBJ2-7; 10 bases align to TRBD1. The CDR3 runs 14 residues. CDR1 and CDR2 (germline): SGHDT, YYEEEE. With V trimmed by 3 bases and J by 2 bases, 2 bases remained unmatched. CDR3 nucleotides: TGTGCCAGCAGCTGGGACAGGGGCGCCTACGAGCAGTACTTC. Translating gives CASSWDRGAYEQYF.

In DNA, the CDR3 is TGTGCCATCTCAACTAGCGGGGGCTACGAGCAGTACTTC. As protein: CAISTSGGYEQYF. This chain joins TRBV10-3 and TRBJ2-7; 11 positions match TRBD2. The CDR3 consists of 13 residues. Germline V gives CDR1 ENHRY, CDR2 SYGVKD. The J segment lost 3 bases and the V segment lost 8 bases, leaving 3 bases of the junction unmatched.

Notes on this clone: Other DNA sequences within the sample encode an identical CDR3. The chain recombines TRBV19 with TRBJ1-2; the D gene is possibly TRBD1 (6 bases). The germline V gene has CDR1 LNHDA and CDR2 SQIVND (reference sequence). The CDR3 contains 12 residues. The V gene lost 9 bases and the J gene lost 3 bases, with 11 bases spanning the gap. In nucleotides, the CDR3 is TGTGCCAGCAGAAGGACAGACTATGGCTACACCTTC. It translates to CASRRTDYGYTF.

A few counts support this clone. The J gene is TRBJ1-5, the V gene TRBV7-9; no reliable D call. V gave up 3 bases and J gave up 7 bases, with 10 bases separating them. This CDR3 comprises 13 residues. Germline assignment: CDR1 SEHNR and CDR2 FQNEAQ (reference sequence). This CDR3 reads CASSFGEGQPQHF. The CDR3 coding sequence is TGTGCCAGCAGCTTTGGTGAGGGACAGCCCCAGCATTTT.

This chain links TRBV5-1 with TRBJ2-3, with 7 bases lining up with TRBD2. From germline, CDR1 is SGHRS and CDR2 YFSETQ. The junction had 5 bases not matched to a gene; V was cut back by 1 base and J by 0 bases. This CDR3 comprises 16 residues. This chain's CDR3 is CASSLYSGESTDTQYF. The CDR3 bases are TGCGCCAGCAGCTTGTACAGCGGGGAAAGCACAGATACGCAGTATTTT.

V usage is TRBV5-4 and J usage is TRBJ1-5; 10 bases fit TRBD1. Per germline, CDR1 SGHNT and CDR2 YYREEE (reference sequence). This CDR3 contains 15 residues. After removal of 3 bases from V and 3 bases from J, the junction contained 3 bases not matched to a gene. For the CDR3, the DNA is TGTGCCAGCAGCTCGGACAGGGGGAACAATCAGCCCCAGCATTTT. This translates into CASSSDRGNNQPQHF.